This T cell receptor beta chain originates from a study of T-cell reconstitution after alpha-beta-depleted transplantation in children. Unique molecular identifiers were built into the TCRbeta library. From the PCR reads, TCRdb called clonotypes with MiXCR, one entry per CDR3 protein. The sample contains approximately 31,000 distinct CDR3 sequences, 5% to 7% of which appear only once. In this sample, this clonotype turned up many times. Its antigen is unidentified. Whole-study results and caveats: The study traced high day-60 TCRbeta diversity in some patients to surviving recipient T cells and thymic progenitors. Roughly two months post-transplant, alpha-beta T cells reportedly originated from several hundred graft clones that had expanded. Among T cells one year after transplant, newly produced cells accounted for most counts and diversity.

From germline, CDR1 is SGHVS and CDR2 FNYEAQ. Trimming cost V 5 bases and J 4 bases; bases outside gene matches: 8. CDR3 length: 14 residues. The receptor was isolated from a child less than two years old who had a stem cell transplant for acute myeloid leukemia, so the T cells may come from the graft donor. V is TRBV7-6 and J is TRBJ2-7; 7 nucleotides line up with TRBD1. The specimen comprised peripheral blood, sampled 60 days after TCRalphabeta/CD19-depleted stem cell transplant. The CDR3 loop is CASSRTGDGYEQYF. In nucleotides, the CDR3 is TGTGCCAGCAGCCGAACAGGGGATGGTTACGAGCAGTACTTC.